The 24 T cell receptor beta chains below all came from one sample that was sequenced in a study of identifying expanded T cells in peripheral blood. The assay was immunoSEQ multiplex PCR, and TCRdb's table has in-frame clones only and misses some. The data show approximately 100,000 clones, approximately 90% seen once. Sequencing was done on a sample of blood. The receptors shown here come from a person between 18 and 69 years old in good health.

The V call is TRBV13, the J call TRBJ2-5; TRBD1 agrees at 9 bases. V lost 5 bases to trimming and J lost 1 base; unmatched junction nucleotides: 8. The CDR3 totals 16 residues. CDR1 PRHDT and CDR2 FYEKMQ come from the germline V gene (reference sequence). DNA for the CDR3: TGTGCCAGCAGCGGACCGGGACAGGGTTCCCAAGAGACCCAGTACTTC. This encodes CASSGPGQGSQETQYF.

The chain joins TRBV6-5 to TRBJ1-1, with D possibly being TRBD1 (5 bases). Germline-derived CDR1 and CDR2 are MNHEY and SVGAGI. This CDR3 is built from 14 residues. With 1 base removed from V and 4 bases from J, the gap between germline ends came to 10 bases. CDR3 coding DNA: TGTGCCAGCAGTTACTGGACTGGGGCCACTGAAGCTTTCTTT. Its translation is CASSYWTGATEAFF.

This clone is a singleton in its sample. This chain uses TRBV28 with TRBJ2-2; 10 nucleotides agree with TRBD2. The CDR3 loop spans 16 amino acids. Germline lookup yields CDR1 MDHEN and CDR2 SYDVKM. V shed 5 bases and J 10 bases; nucleotides not matched to a gene: 13. CDR3 protein: CASSPPGLAGDEELFF. CDR3 DNA sequence: TGTGCCAGCAGTCCTCCGGGCCTAGCGGGGGATGAGGAGCTGTTTTTT. The full variable domain, rest sourced from reference TRBV28 and TRBJ2-2, is DVKVTQSSRYLVKRTGEKVFLECVQDMDHENMFWYRQDPGLGLRLIYFSYDVKMKEKGDIPEGYSVSREKKERFSLILESASTNQTSMYLCASSPPGLAGDEELFFGEGSRLTVL.

J is TRBJ1-2 and V is TRBV6-6; 7 bases map to TRBD1. The germline V gene encodes CDR1 MNHNY and CDR2 SVGAGI (reference sequence). The V segment lost 2 bases and the J segment 4 bases; nucleotides outside the gene matches: 4. The CDR3 sequence is 14 residues long. CDR3 sequence (DNA): TGTGCCAGCAGTTACGGGACAGAACGCTATGGCTACACCTTC. As protein: CASSYGTERYGYTF.

This chain connects TRBV5-8 to TRBJ1-2, with D perhaps matching TRBD1 (6 bases). Germline CDR1 reads SGHTS; CDR2 reads YDEGEE. The CDR3 consists of 14 residues. The V end lost 1 base, the J end lost 2 bases, and 9 bases lay between the germline ends. The CDR3 DNA reads as TGTGCCAGCAGCTTGAGGGGGTTCAACTATGGCTACACCTTC. This codes for CASSLRGFNYGYTF.

A note on this clone: A read error may account for a junction end that differs from germline. The chain couples TRBV6-6 to TRBJ2-1; possible D gene TRBD1, 6 bases. Germline V gene lookup returns CDR1 MNHNY and CDR2 SVGAGI (reference sequence). This CDR3 comprises 13 residues. For the CDR3, the DNA is TGTGCCAGCAGTCCAGGGGTACGTGCGTGGGCCCTCTTC. This encodes CASSPGVRAWALF.

This chain joins TRBV7-9 and TRBJ2-1; D unclear. The length of the CDR3 is 14 residues. Germline V gene sequence: CDR1 SEHNR, CDR2 FQNEAQ (reference sequence). The V and J ends lost 3 bases and 5 bases respectively, with 11 bases between them. The CDR3, as DNA: TGTGCCAGCAGCTTCTCATCCCTCCACAATGAGCAGTTCTTC. It yields the protein CASSFSSLHNEQFF.

This rearrangement joins TRBV13 to TRBJ2-2; D might be TRBD1 or TRBD2, each matching 6 bases. The CDR3 is made up of 15 amino acids. Per germline, CDR1 PRHDT and CDR2 FYEKMQ (reference sequence). V was cut by 2 bases and J by 6 bases, with 13 bases left in between. The CDR3 spells CASSLKGGRSGELFF. In nucleotides, the CDR3 is TGTGCCAGCAGCTTAAAAGGGGGGCGCTCCGGGGAGCTGTTTTTT.

V and J are TRBV7-2 and TRBJ1-6; no clear D. V was pared by 11 bases and J by 0 bases, with 8 bases between. Germline CDR1 SGHTA, CDR2 FQGNSA. This CDR3 spans 13 amino acids. CDR3 amino acids: CASGYSYNSPLHF. CDR3 sequence (DNA): TGTGCCTCGGGGTACTCCTATAATTCACCCCTCCACTTT.

In DNA form, the CDR3 reads TGTGCCAGCAGCTTAGTGGTAGCGAACACCGGGGAGCTGTTTTTT. It encodes CASSLVVANTGELFF. V gene TRBV7-8 combines with J gene TRBJ2-2; D remains ambiguous. Germline CDR1 is SGHVS and CDR2 is FQNEAQ. Trimming took 1 base from V and 0 from J, leaving 6 bases between them. The CDR3 is 15 residues long.

The gene calls are TRBV5-5 and TRBJ2-3; 9 nucleotides match TRBD1. CDR3 length equals 16 residues. Trimming cost V 0 bases and J 3 bases; bases outside gene matches: 5. In germline, CDR1 is SGHKS, CDR2 YYEKEE (reference sequence). This chain's CDR3 is CASSLDLGTGTDTQYF. CDR3 in DNA: TGTGCCAGCAGCTTGGACCTCGGGACAGGGACAGATACGCAGTATTTT.

The rearrangement joins TRBV30 to TRBJ1-1; D is unclear. CDR3 length: 13 amino acids. CDR1 and CDR2 (germline): GTSNPN, SVGIG (reference sequence). Trimming cost V 0 bases and J 1 base, with 6 bases left between them. CDR3 sequence (DNA): TGTGCCTGGAGTGTTGGCCCGAACACTGAAGCTTTCTTT. Protein product: CAWSVGPNTEAFF. The full variable domain, in which reference TRBV30 and TRBJ1-1 provide the parts outside the CDR3, is SQTIHQWPATLVQPVGSPLSLECTVEGTSNPNLYWYRQAAGRGLQLLFYSVGIGQISSEVPQNLSASRPQDRQFILSSKKLLLSDSGFYLCAWSVGPNTEAFFGQGTRLTVV.

This chain uses TRBV7-2 with TRBJ1-5; D gene unclear. This CDR3 contains 16 residues. The germline CDR1 and CDR2 sequences are SGHTA and FQGNSA. Trimming removed 1 base at V and 0 bases at J, with 10 bases between. CDR3 residues: CASSLDPPYSNQPQHF. In nucleotides, the CDR3 is TGTGCCAGCAGCTTAGATCCCCCTTATAGCAATCAGCCCCAGCATTTT.

The CDR3 here is CASSDLQGQVTSLHF. DNA for the CDR3: TGCGCCAGCAGCGATCTACAGGGGCAGGTTACGAGCCTCCACTTT. The J gene is TRBJ1-6, the V gene TRBV4-3; 7 nucleotides line up with TRBD1. This CDR3 contains 15 residues. Germline V gives CDR1 LGHNA, CDR2 YSLEER. V was pared by 5 bases and J by 15 bases, with 16 bases of the junction left unmatched.

The rearrangement links TRBV18 to TRBJ2-7; 13 bases are shared with TRBD2. Germline loops: CDR1 KGHSH, CDR2 LQKENI. The CDR3 length is 15 residues. With V trimmed by 2 bases and J by 4 bases, 2 bases remained unmatched. CDR3 loop: CASSPGTSGEYEQYF. The DNA for the CDR3 is TGTGCCAGCTCACCAGGGACTAGCGGGGAGTACGAGCAGTACTTC.

This chain connects TRBV27 to TRBJ2-1; D is undetermined. The V gene's germline CDR1 is MNHEY and CDR2 SMNVEV (reference sequence). The CDR3 consists of 20 residues. Between the trimmed V and J ends, which lost 1 base and 5 bases, there was a span of 27 bases. The CDR3 region is CASSLFNPLAAPREDNEQFF. CDR3 DNA: TGTGCCAGCAGTTTATTCAACCCGTTGGCCGCCCCAAGGGAAGACAATGAGCAGTTCTTC.

The chain has TRBV10-3 and TRBJ2-3; possibly TRBD1 for D (5 bases). Deletions cut 11 bases from V and 1 base from J, with 7 bases between. CDR3 size: 11 residues. Per germline, CDR1 ENHRY and CDR2 SYGVKD. The CDR3 DNA sequence: TGTGCCTCCAGGGGCACAGATACGCAGTATTTT. Translation: CASRGTDTQYF.

The chain employs TRBV27 and TRBJ1-2, with 8 bases fitting TRBD1. Germline V lookup: CDR1 MNHEY, CDR2 SMNVEV (reference sequence). The CDR3 has 16 amino acids. The V segment lost 4 bases and the J segment 4 bases; nucleotides outside the gene matches: 11. For the CDR3, the DNA is TGTGCCAGCAGTTCGGCAGGGGGCAATACAGGCTATGGCTACACCTTC. It specifies CASSSAGGNTGYGYTF.

The chain recombines TRBV15 with TRBJ2-3; D assignment may be TRBD1 or TRBD2 (7 bases each). V was clipped by 1 base and J by 4 bases, with 15 bases between them. The CDR3 loop spans 16 amino acids. CDR1 is LNHNV, CDR2 YYDKDF, per germline (reference sequence). In DNA, the CDR3 is TGTGCCACCAGCAGAGCCAGGGCAGGGGGGGCAGATACGCAGTATTTT. Amino acids: CATSRARAGGADTQYF.

In this sample, this clone turned up once. The chain recombines TRBV7-6 with TRBJ2-1; D not certain. Germline values: CDR1 SGHVS, CDR2 FNYEAQ. The CDR3 has 20 residues. V was pared by 0 bases and J by 0 bases, with 21 bases between. CDR3: CASSLASLSHHGTSYNEQFF. Written as DNA, the CDR3 is TGTGCCAGCAGCTTAGCAAGCCTGTCACACCATGGTACCTCCTACAATGAGCAGTTCTTC.

The sample holds one count of this clone. V and J are TRBV5-6 and TRBJ2-7; D is perhaps TRBD1 or TRBD2 (6 bases each). The germline V gene encodes CDR1 SGHDT and CDR2 YYEEEE. The length of the CDR3 is 14 residues. Trimming took off 3 bases at V and 4 bases at J, with 14 bases between the two ends. Here the CDR3 DNA reads TGTGCCAGCAGCTCGACCCAGGGGAGGTACGAGCAGTACTTC. Its translation: CASSSTQGRYEQYF.

The chain joins TRBV28 to TRBJ2-7; TRBD2 is a possible D gene (6 bases). CDR1 is MDHEN, CDR2 SYDVKM, per germline. The CDR3 has 15 residues. Trimming took 4 bases from V and 2 from J, leaving 15 bases between them. The CDR3 bases are TGTGCCAGCAGTTCAGCTCAGTCGGGGGCCTACGAGCAGTACTTC. Translating gives CASSSAQSGAYEQYF.

The gene calls are TRBV13 and TRBJ2-7; no firm D call. CDR1 PRHDT and CDR2 FYEKMQ come from the germline V gene (reference sequence). V was cut by 3 bases and J by 0 bases, with 9 bases left in between. The CDR3 covers 14 residues. This chain's CDR3 is CASSFWGISYEQYF. DNA for the CDR3: TGTGCCAGCAGCTTTTGGGGAATCTCCTACGAGCAGTACTTC.

The CDR3 sequence: CAWSEFRETEAFF. The CDR3, as DNA: TGTGCCTGGAGTGAGTTTCGGGAAACTGAAGCTTTCTTT. The chain employs TRBV30 and TRBJ1-1; no clear D gene. This CDR3 is built from 13 residues. Trimming removed 1 base at V and 5 bases at J, with 11 bases between. Germline CDR1 and CDR2: GTSNPN and SVGIG (reference sequence).